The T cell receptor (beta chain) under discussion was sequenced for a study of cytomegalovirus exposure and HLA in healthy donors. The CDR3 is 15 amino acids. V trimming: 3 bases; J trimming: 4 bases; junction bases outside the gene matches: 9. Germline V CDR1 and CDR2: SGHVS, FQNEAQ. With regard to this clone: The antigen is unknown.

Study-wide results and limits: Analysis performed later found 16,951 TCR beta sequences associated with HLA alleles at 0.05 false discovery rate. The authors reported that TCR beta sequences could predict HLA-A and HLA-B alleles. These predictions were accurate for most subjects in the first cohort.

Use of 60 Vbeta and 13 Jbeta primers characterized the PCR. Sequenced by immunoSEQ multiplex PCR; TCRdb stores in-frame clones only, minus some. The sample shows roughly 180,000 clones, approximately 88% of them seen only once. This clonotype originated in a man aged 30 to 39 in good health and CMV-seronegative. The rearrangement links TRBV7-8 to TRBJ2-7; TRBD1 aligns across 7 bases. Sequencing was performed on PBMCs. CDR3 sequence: CASSFPGQVKYEQYF. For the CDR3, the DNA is TGTGCCAGCAGCTTCCCCGGACAGGTCAAGTACGAGCAGTACTTC.